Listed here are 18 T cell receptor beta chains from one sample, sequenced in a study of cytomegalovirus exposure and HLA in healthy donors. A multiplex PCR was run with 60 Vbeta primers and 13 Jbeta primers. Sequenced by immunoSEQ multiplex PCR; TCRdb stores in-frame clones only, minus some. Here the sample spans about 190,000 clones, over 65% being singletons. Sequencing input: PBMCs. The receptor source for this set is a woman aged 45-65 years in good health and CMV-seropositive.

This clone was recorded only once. The CDR3 reads CASSEAINTGELFF. CDR3 DNA: TGCGCCAGCAGTGAGGCTATCAACACCGGGGAGCTGTTTTTT. The chain recombines TRBV10-2 with TRBJ2-2; D is unclear. There are 14 residues in the CDR3. CDR1 WSHSY and CDR2 SAAADI come from the germline V gene. V shed 2 bases and J shed 2 bases, with 6 bases lying between them.

The CDR3 loop is CASSFLADYEQYF. The CDR3 DNA sequence: TGTGCCAGCAGCTTTTTAGCCGACTACGAGCAGTACTTC. The chain employs TRBV11-3 and TRBJ2-7, with unresolved D. CDR3 size: 13 residues. Germline V gives CDR1 SGHNT, CDR2 YENEEA. Deletions cut 3 bases from V and 3 bases from J, with 9 bases between.

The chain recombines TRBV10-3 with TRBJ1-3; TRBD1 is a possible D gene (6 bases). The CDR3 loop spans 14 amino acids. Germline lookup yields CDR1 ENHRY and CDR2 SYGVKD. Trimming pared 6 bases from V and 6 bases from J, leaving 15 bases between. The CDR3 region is CAIRDEGGSNTIYF. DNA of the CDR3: TGTGCCATCAGGGACGAGGGGGGGTCAAACACCATATATTTT.

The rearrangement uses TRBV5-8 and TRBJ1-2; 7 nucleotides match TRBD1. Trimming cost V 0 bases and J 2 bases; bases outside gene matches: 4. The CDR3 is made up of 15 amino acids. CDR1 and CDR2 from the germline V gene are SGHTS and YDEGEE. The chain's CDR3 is CASSLERGLNYGYTF. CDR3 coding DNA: TGTGCCAGCAGCTTGGAAAGGGGGCTGAACTATGGCTACACCTTC.

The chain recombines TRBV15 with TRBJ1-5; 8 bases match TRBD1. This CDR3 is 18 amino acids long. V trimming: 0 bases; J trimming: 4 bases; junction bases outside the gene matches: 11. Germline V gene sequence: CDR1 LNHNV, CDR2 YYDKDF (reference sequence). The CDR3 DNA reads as TGTGCCACCAGCAGAGATAGTAGGACAGGGTCTCTTAATCAGCCCCAGCATTTT. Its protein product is CATSRDSRTGSLNQPQHF.

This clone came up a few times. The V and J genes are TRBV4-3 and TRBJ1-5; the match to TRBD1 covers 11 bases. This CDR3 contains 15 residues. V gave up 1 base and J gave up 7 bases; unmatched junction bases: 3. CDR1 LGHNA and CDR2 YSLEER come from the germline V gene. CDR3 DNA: TGCGCCAGCAGCCAAGGGACAGGGGGCGGGCAGCCCCAGCATTTT. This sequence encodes CASSQGTGGGQPQHF.

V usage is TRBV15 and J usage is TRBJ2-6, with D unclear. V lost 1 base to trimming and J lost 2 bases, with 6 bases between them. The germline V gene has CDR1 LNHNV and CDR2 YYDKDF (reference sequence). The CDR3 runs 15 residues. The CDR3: CATSRGGAGANVLTF. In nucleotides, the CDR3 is TGTGCCACCAGCAGAGGAGGAGCTGGGGCCAACGTCCTGACTTTC.

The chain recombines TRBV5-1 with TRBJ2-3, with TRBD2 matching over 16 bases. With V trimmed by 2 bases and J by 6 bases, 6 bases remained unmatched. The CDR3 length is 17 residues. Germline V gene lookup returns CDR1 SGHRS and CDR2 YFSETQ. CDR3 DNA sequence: TGCGCCAGCAGCTTAGGGACTAGCGGGGGGGCCGTGGATACGCAGTATTTT. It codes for CASSLGTSGGAVDTQYF.

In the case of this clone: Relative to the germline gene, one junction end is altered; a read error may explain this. In DNA, the CDR3 is TGTTCCAGCAGCTCAGGGTACGAGCAGTACTTC. Its protein is CSSSSGYEQYF. This chain uses TRBV7-9 with TRBJ2-7, with a possible D match to TRBD1 (5 bases). This CDR3 contains 11 residues. From germline, CDR1 is SEHNR and CDR2 FQNEAQ (reference sequence).

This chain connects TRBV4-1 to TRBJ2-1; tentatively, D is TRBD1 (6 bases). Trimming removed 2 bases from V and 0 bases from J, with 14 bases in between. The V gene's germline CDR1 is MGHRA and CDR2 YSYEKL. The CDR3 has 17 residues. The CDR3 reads CASSQFVGASSYNEQFF. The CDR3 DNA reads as TGCGCCAGCAGCCAATTTGTGGGGGCTAGCTCCTACAATGAGCAGTTCTTC.

The CDR3 bases are TGTGCCAGCAGTTCCCCCCAACCTCGGTGGGGAAACACCATATATTTT. Amino acids: CASSSPQPRWGNTIYF. This rearrangement joins TRBV27 to TRBJ1-3, with D uncertain. The CDR3 spans 16 residues. Germline V CDR1 and CDR2: MNHEY, SMNVEV (reference sequence). Trimming stripped 4 bases from V and 4 bases from J, with 17 bases between.

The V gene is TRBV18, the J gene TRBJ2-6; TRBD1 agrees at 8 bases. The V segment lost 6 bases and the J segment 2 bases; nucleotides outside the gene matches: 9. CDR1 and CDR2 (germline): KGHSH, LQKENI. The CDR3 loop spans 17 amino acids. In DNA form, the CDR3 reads TGTGCCAGCTCGGCCAATCAACAGGGGGCTGGGGCCAACGTCCTGACTTTC. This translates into CASSANQQGAGANVLTF.

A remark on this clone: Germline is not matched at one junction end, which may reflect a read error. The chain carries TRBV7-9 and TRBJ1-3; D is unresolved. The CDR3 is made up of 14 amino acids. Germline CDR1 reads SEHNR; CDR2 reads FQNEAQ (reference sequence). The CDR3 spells CSSSTRGPGNTIYF. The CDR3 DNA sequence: TGTTCCAGCAGCACAAGAGGCCCCGGAAACACCATATATTTT. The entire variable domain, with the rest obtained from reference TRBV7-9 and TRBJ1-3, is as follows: DTGVSQNPRHKITKRGQNVTFRCDPISEHNRLYWYRQTLGQGPEFLTYFQNEAQLEKSRLLSDRFSAERPKGSFSTLEIQRTEQGDSAMYLCSSSTRGPGNTIYFGEGSWLTVV.

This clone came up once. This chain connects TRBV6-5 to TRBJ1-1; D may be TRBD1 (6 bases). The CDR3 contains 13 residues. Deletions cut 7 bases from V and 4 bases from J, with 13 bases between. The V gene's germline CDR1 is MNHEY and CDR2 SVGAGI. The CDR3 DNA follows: TGTGCCAGCAACTGGGGGCTGGGCACTGAAGCTTTCTTT. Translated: CASNWGLGTEAFF.

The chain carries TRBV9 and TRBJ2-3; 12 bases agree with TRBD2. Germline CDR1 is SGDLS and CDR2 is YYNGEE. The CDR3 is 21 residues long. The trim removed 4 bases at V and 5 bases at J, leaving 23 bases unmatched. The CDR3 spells CASSLPGTKGLAGRRRDTQYF. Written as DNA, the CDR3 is TGTGCCAGCAGCTTGCCCGGGACAAAAGGACTAGCGGGGAGGAGGAGAGATACGCAGTATTTT.

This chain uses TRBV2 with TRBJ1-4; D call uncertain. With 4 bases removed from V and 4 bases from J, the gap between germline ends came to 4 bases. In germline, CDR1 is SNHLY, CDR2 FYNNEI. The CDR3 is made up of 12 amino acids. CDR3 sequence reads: CASSGVNEKLFF. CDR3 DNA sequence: TGTGCCAGCAGTGGAGTTAATGAAAAACTGTTTTTT.

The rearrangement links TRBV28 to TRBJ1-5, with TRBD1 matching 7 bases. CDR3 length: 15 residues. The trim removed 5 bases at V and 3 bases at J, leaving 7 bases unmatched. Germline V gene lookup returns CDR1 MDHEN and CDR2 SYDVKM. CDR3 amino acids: CASSPVTGINQPQHF. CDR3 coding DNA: TGTGCCAGCAGTCCCGTGACAGGGATCAATCAGCCCCAGCATTTT.

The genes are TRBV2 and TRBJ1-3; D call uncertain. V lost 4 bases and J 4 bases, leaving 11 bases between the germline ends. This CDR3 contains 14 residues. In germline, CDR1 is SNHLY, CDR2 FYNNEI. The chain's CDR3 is CASSGLPPGNTIYF. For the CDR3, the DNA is TGTGCCAGCAGTGGACTGCCCCCAGGAAACACCATATATTTT.